The clone carrying this T cell receptor (beta chain) was counted only a few times. Its antigen is currently unknown. Combining a sample-barcoded 5' primer with a J-beta primer mix, a second PCR ran for about 7 to 11 cycles. TCRdb recomputed calls from the 5' RACE reads with MiXCR, one row per CDR3 protein. Of around 1.7 million distinct CDR3 sequences detected, roughly 30% appear once; the ten largest clones hold roughly 8.2%. This entry comes from a study of blood T cells in healthy people across ages. Turning to the study itself: Template switching caught about one barcoded beta molecule for each two T cells. Study results and caveats: Unsorted PBMCs blocked a conclusive comparison of naive and antigen-experienced cells.

The CDR3 is 13 residues long. The germline gives CDR1 SEHNR, CDR2 FQNEAQ (reference sequence). Trimming shortened V by 11 bases and J by 5 bases, and 15 bases separated the two germline ends. The sequence was collected from a woman aged 30 to 39 in good health. The sample consisted of blood. This chain connects TRBV7-9 to TRBJ1-4, with D tentatively TRBD1 (6 bases). Written as DNA, the CDR3 is TGTGCCCTACAACGGACAGAAAATGAAAAACTGTTTTTT. It encodes CALQRTENEKLFF.